The rows below give T cell receptor beta chains drawn from one sample of a study of CD8+ T cells in alopecia areata. The protocol was immunoSEQ multiplex PCR, while the TCRdb copy is restricted to in-frame clones and leaves out a portion. The profile shows 150,000 to 200,000 clones, roughly three fifths of them singletons. Sequencing was performed on CD4+ T cells sorted from blood, taken at approximately week 50, from a patient treated with tofacitinib. The receptors shown here come from a human donor with alopecia areata. Each CDR3 is given with its conserved first and last residue. The D gene is left open where the match is weak.

J gene	CDR3 length	V gene	D gene	CDR3 protein
TRBJ1-6	15	TRBV14	-	CASSQAPGLNSPLHF
TRBJ2-3	13	TRBV29-1	-	CSVDGPSTDTQYF
TRBJ2-3	15	TRBV7-3	TRBD2	CASSFRGGIADTQYF
TRBJ1-1	16	TRBV14	-	CASSQAVGLRNTEAFF
TRBJ1-1	13	TRBV10-1	-	CASSRSQVSEAFF
TRBJ1-4	15	TRBV9	-	CASSVAGRTNEKLFF
TRBJ1-2	14	TRBV29-1	-	CSVVTQGFLRGYTF
TRBJ1-1	15	TRBV7-9	TRBD1	CASSFQGQGDTEAFF
TRBJ2-7	15	TRBV5-1	TRBD2	CASSLTSGGTYEQYF
TRBJ1-1	13	TRBV6-5	-	CASSSGSGTEAFF
TRBJ2-5	16	TRBV5-1	TRBD2	CASSLERGAIAETQYF
TRBJ1-2	13	TRBV29-1	-	CSAEERSGSGYTF
TRBJ2-2	14	TRBV9	TRBD1	CASSPLDRAGELFF
TRBJ2-2	18	TRBV15	TRBD2	CATSGTDGRHSNTGELFF
TRBJ2-7	12	TRBV6-6	-	CASSYSRNEQYF
TRBJ2-1	15	TRBV7-2	TRBD1	CASSLVGTGGNEQFF
TRBJ2-4	14	TRBV29-1	-	CSVRDTTPKNIQYF
TRBJ1-1	13	TRBV30	-	CAWARHTLAEAFF
-	13	TRBV30	-	CAWRGSSYNEQFF
-	14	TRBV5-1	-	CASSPRDSAGEQYF
TRBJ2-3	15	TRBV5-1	-	CASSLWSAQTDMQYF
TRBJ2-1	16	TRBV4-2	-	CASSQESSSGGNEQFF
TRBJ1-2	14	TRBV9	-	CASSVQGSNYGYTF
TRBJ1-5	14	TRBV2	-	CATKTGPSNQPQHF
TRBJ1-5	14	TRBV28	TRBD1	CASRPQGANQPQHF
TRBJ2-2	15	TRBV29-1	-	CSVETERTNTGELFF
TRBJ2-2	12	TRBV7-3	-	CASSLYSGELFF
TRBJ2-7	13	TRBV27	-	CASSSVGTYEQYF
TRBJ1-4	15	TRBV4-3	TRBD1	CASSQGTGFEEKLFF
TRBJ1-1	15	TRBV6-1	-	CASREPGQRGTEAFF
TRBJ2-7	14	TRBV4-3	TRBD1	CASSRSAGGYEQYF
TRBJ2-3	17	TRBV4-1	-	CASSPLEYPTGTDTQYF
TRBJ1-1	19	TRBV7-9	-	CASSPLRGTTQIVNTEAFF
TRBJ1-1	13	TRBV6-5	-	CATPVGVGSQAFF
TRBJ2-1	14	TRBV9	-	CASSVTPGATEQFF
TRBJ1-1	14	TRBV5-6	-	CASLKGRLNTEAFF